These 29 T cell receptor beta chains were all obtained from the same sample, sequenced in a study of T cell repertoires in cytomegalovirus infection. One entry per CDR3 protein results from TCRdb running MiXCR on the reads. The table lists roughly 320,000 distinct CDR3 sequences, roughly a tenth of them singletons. Sequenced input: PBMCs. These TCRs come from a human donor in good health (CMV status not recorded). Some clones in this sample may be carry-over from other donors' samples.

V and J are TRBV24-1 and TRBJ1-5, with D perhaps TRBD1 (6 bases). The CDR3 has 13 residues. Germline V gene lookup returns CDR1 KGHDR and CDR2 SFDVKD. Trimming left V 9 bases short and J 9 bases short, with 17 bases between. The CDR3 coding sequence is TGTGCCACCCAGGGGCGCGGAAGCGGGCCCCAGCATTTT. Translation: CATQGRGSGPQHF.

This clonotype was recorded at least ten times. The V and J genes are TRBV29-1 and TRBJ1-5; the D gene is possibly TRBD1 (6 bases). This CDR3 region has 13 residues. V lost 6 bases, J lost 1 base, and 10 bases lay in between. The germline CDR1 and CDR2 sequences are SQVTM and ANQGSEA. The CDR3 sequence is CSVGGGSNQPQHF. The CDR3 coding sequence is TGCAGCGTCGGAGGGGGAAGCAATCAGCCCCAGCATTTT. Full variable domain (missing parts from reference TRBV29-1 and TRBJ1-5): SAVISQKPSRDICQRGTSLTIQCQVDSQVTMMFWYRQQPGQSLTLIATANQGSEATYESGFVIDKFPISRPNLTFSTLTVSNMSPEDSSIYLCSVGGGSNQPQHFGDGTRLSIL.

Many counts were recorded for this clonotype. This chain connects TRBV7-9 to TRBJ1-4, with 8 bases that match TRBD1. The germline gives CDR1 SEHNR, CDR2 FQNEAQ (reference sequence). The CDR3 covers 15 residues. V was pared by 2 bases and J by 7 bases, with 6 bases of the junction left unmatched. CDR3 in DNA: TGTGCCAGCAGCTTATTAACAGGGGGAAGTGAAAAACTGTTTTTT. Amino acid sequence: CASSLLTGGSEKLFF.

This sequence joins TRBV6-5 and TRBJ2-5; 9 positions match TRBD1. The V segment lost 6 bases and the J segment 2 bases; nucleotides outside the gene matches: 4. Germline V gene lookup returns CDR1 MNHEY and CDR2 SVGAGI. The CDR3 loop spans 14 amino acids. The CDR3 protein is CASRGQGFQETQYF. The CDR3, as DNA: TGTGCCAGCAGGGGACAGGGATTTCAAGAGACCCAGTACTTC.

The rearrangement joins TRBV29-1 to TRBJ2-5; D might be TRBD1 (7 bases). The CDR3 has 13 residues. The ends were cut back, 3 bases at V and 5 bases at J, with 13 bases in the middle. The V gene's germline CDR1 is SQVTM and CDR2 ANQGSEA. DNA of the CDR3: TGCAGCGTTGATTCAGGGGGAGGTGAGACCCAGTACTTC. Its translation is CSVDSGGGETQYF. The variable domain in full, completed from reference TRBV29-1 and TRBJ2-5, reads SAVISQKPSRDICQRGTSLTIQCQVDSQVTMMFWYRQQPGQSLTLIATANQGSEATYESGFVIDKFPISRPNLTFSTLTVSNMSPEDSSIYLCSVDSGGGETQYFGPGTRLLVL.

At least ten counts were recorded for this clonotype. This chain connects TRBV10-3 to TRBJ2-6; 10 positions agree with TRBD1. This CDR3 is 19 amino acids long. The V gene's germline CDR1 is ENHRY and CDR2 SYGVKD. V shed 2 bases and J 2 bases; nucleotides not matched to a gene: 9. CDR3 in DNA: TGTGCCATCAGTGAGAGGCCCCCTGGACAGGGGGCTGGGGCCAACGTCCTGACTTTC. Encoded protein: CAISERPPGQGAGANVLTF.

This clonotype was seen a few times. The rearrangement uses TRBV13 and TRBJ2-1; D is unresolved. V was pared by 2 bases and J by 5 bases, with 13 bases between. CDR3 length: 15 amino acids. Germline CDR1 reads PRHDT; CDR2 reads FYEKMQ (reference sequence). The CDR3 region is CASSLRPGPDNEQFF. The CDR3 DNA reads as TGTGCCAGCAGCTTACGACCCGGACCCGACAATGAGCAGTTCTTC. The whole variable domain, filled in from reference TRBV13 and TRBJ2-1, reads AAGVIQSPRHLIKEKRETATLKCYPIPRHDTVYWYQQGPGQDPQFLISFYEKMQSDKGSIPDRFSAQQFSDYHSELNMSSLELGDSALYFCASSLRPGPDNEQFFGPGTRLTVL.

This clonotype was counted many times. The chain employs TRBV10-3 and TRBJ2-2, with D tentatively TRBD1 or TRBD2 (5 bases each). Germline CDR1 and CDR2: ENHRY and SYGVKD. The CDR3 has 16 amino acids. The germline V and J ends were trimmed by 8 bases and 4 bases, with 20 bases remaining between them. CDR3 DNA: TGTGCCATCCCCCGCCGGGACCCCGGAGGCACCGGGGAGCTGTTTTTT. Its translation: CAIPRRDPGGTGELFF.

This clonotype occurred many times. This chain links TRBV5-5 with TRBJ1-4; TRBD1 might be the D (5 bases). Deletions cut 2 bases from V and 4 bases from J, with 9 bases between. Germline-derived CDR1 and CDR2 are SGHKS and YYEKEE (reference sequence). CDR3 size: 14 residues. The CDR3 reads CASSFRVNNEKLFF. The CDR3 DNA reads TGTGCCAGCAGCTTCAGGGTCAATAATGAAAAACTGTTTTTT.

Many counts were recorded for this clonotype. CDR3 nucleotide sequence: TGTGCCAGCAGTAGCCGGGACAGGGGGATGTATGCGCAGTATTTT. This encodes CASSSRDRGMYAQYF. The chain couples TRBV6-2 or TRBV6-3 to TRBJ2-3, with 11 positions matching TRBD1. Germline V gene sequence: CDR1 MNHEY, CDR2 SVGEGT. The CDR3 consists of 15 residues. The J segment lost 10 bases and the V segment lost 5 bases, leaving 11 bases of the junction unmatched.

This clonotype occurred a few times. This chain connects TRBV12-3 or TRBV12-4 to TRBJ1-5; 9 nucleotides align to TRBD1. The CDR3 spans 15 residues. J was trimmed by 7 bases and V by 6 bases; bases with no gene match: 10. The CDR3 loop is CASRMDRGGWQPQHF. The CDR3 DNA follows: TGTGCCAGCAGGATGGACAGGGGAGGCTGGCAGCCCCAGCATTTT.

This clonotype occurred many times. The chain is built from TRBV20-1 and TRBJ2-3; D may match TRBD1 or TRBD2 (5 bases each). Germline loops: CDR1 DFQATT, CDR2 SNEGSKA (reference sequence). The CDR3 has 14 residues. Trimming took off 6 bases at V and 2 bases at J, with 15 bases between the two ends. The CDR3 here is CSARAGDYTDTQYF. DNA for the CDR3: TGCAGTGCCAGGGCCGGGGATTACACAGATACGCAGTATTTT.

This clonotype was detected ten times or more. The chain has TRBV6-2 or TRBV6-3 and TRBJ2-7; 7 positions match TRBD1. This CDR3 contains 15 residues. Germline V CDR1 and CDR2: MNHEY, SVGEGT. J was trimmed by 5 bases and V by 5 bases; bases with no gene match: 12. The CDR3: CASSQPRQGTDEQYV. The DNA for the CDR3 is TGTGCCAGCAGTCAGCCTCGACAGGGTACGGACGAGCAGTACGTC.

The genes are TRBV7-3 and TRBJ1-5; no clear D gene. This CDR3 comprises 13 residues. V lost 2 bases and J 7 bases, leaving 9 bases between the germline ends. CDR1 and CDR2 from the germline V gene are SGHTA and FQGTGA. CDR3 residues: CASSLSRRQPQHF. The CDR3, as DNA: TGTGCCAGCAGCTTATCCCGCCGACAGCCCCAGCATTTT.

This clonotype was seen a few times. The V call is TRBV7-2, the J call TRBJ2-3; 10 bases match TRBD1. The CDR3 covers 15 residues. The germline CDR1 and CDR2 sequences are SGHTA and FQGNSA. Trimming removed 5 bases from V and 5 bases from J; junction bases left unmatched: 7. DNA for the CDR3: TGTGCCAGCAGCCAACAGACAGGGGGCATAGATACGCAGTATTTT. Translating gives CASSQQTGGIDTQYF.

At least ten counts were recorded for this clonotype. The CDR3, as DNA: TGTGCCAGCAGCTTACTTCTTATGAACACTGAAGCTTTCTTT. It translates to CASSLLLMNTEAFF. V usage is TRBV7-2 and J usage is TRBJ1-1; D call uncertain. This CDR3 is 14 amino acids long. Germline CDR1 reads SGHTA; CDR2 reads FQGNSA. The V end lost 2 bases, the J end lost 0 bases, and 7 bases lay between the germline ends.

The chain links TRBV28 to TRBJ1-2; D is unresolved. CDR1 is MDHEN, CDR2 SYDVKM, per germline. The CDR3 is made up of 13 amino acids. V shed 6 bases and J shed 8 bases, with 16 bases lying between them. The CDR3 DNA reads as TGTGCCAGCAGCCGGGTCCGGGCGAGGGGCTACACCTTC. Protein product: CASSRVRARGYTF.

This clonotype occurred a few times. The chain uses TRBV6-5 and TRBJ1-6; D possibly corresponds to TRBD1 (5 bases). The germline V gene encodes CDR1 MNHEY and CDR2 SVGAGI. The CDR3 extends over 17 amino acids. The V end lost 0 bases, the J end lost 8 bases, and 17 bases lay between the germline ends. This chain's CDR3 is CASSYSRGGIRDSPLHF. The CDR3 DNA follows: TGTGCCAGCAGTTACTCGAGGGGTGGGATTCGTGATTCACCCCTCCACTTT.

In its sample, this clonotype was seen many times. The chain links TRBV7-2 to TRBJ2-1, with TRBD1 as a possible D gene (7 bases). Germline values: CDR1 SGHTA, CDR2 FQGNSA. Trimming removed 5 bases from V and 9 bases from J, with 17 bases in between. CDR3 length: 14 residues. The CDR3 here is CASSPYRGLGEQFF. CDR3 in DNA: TGTGCCAGCAGCCCCTACAGGGGACTGGGTGAGCAGTTCTTC.

This clonotype was picked up a small number of times. The chain joins TRBV9 to TRBJ2-1; D is perhaps TRBD1 (6 bases). From germline, CDR1 is SGDLS and CDR2 YYNGEE. Trimming removed 0 bases at V and 2 bases at J, with 9 bases between. The CDR3 is made up of 15 amino acids. The CDR3 protein is CASSVVDRAYNEQFF. In DNA, the CDR3 is TGTGCCAGCAGCGTAGTGGACAGAGCCTACAATGAGCAGTTCTTC. Complete variable domain (other parts from reference TRBV9 and TRBJ2-1): DSGVTQTPKHLITATGQRVTLRCSPRSGDLSVYWYQQSLDQGLQFLIQYYNGEERAKGNILERFSAQQFPDLHSELNLSSLELGDSALYFCASSVVDRAYNEQFFGPGTRLTVL.

V gene TRBV2 combines with J gene TRBJ1-3; D unresolved. CDR1 is SNHLY, CDR2 FYNNEI, per germline. The V and J ends lost 6 bases and 2 bases respectively, with 5 bases between them. CDR3 length: 12 amino acids. The CDR3 is CASRKPGNTIYF. The CDR3 DNA is TGTGCCAGCAGGAAACCTGGAAACACCATATATTTT.

This clonotype was observed at least ten times. The chain couples TRBV6-2 or TRBV6-3 to TRBJ2-2; no firm D call. The germline V and J ends were trimmed by 8 bases and 1 base, with 17 bases remaining between them. CDR1 MNHEY and CDR2 SVGEGT come from the germline V gene. This CDR3 has 16 residues. The CDR3 DNA reads as TGTGCCAGCTTCGATCCGACTGACTTGAACACCGGGGAGCTGTTTTTT. It is translated as CASFDPTDLNTGELFF.

The chain is built from TRBV7-9 and TRBJ2-7; D possibly uses TRBD1 or TRBD2 (7 bases each). The V end lost 5 bases, the J end lost 0 bases, and 17 bases lay between the germline ends. Germline V gene data show CDR1 as SEHNR and CDR2 as FQNEAQ (reference sequence). The CDR3 loop spans 16 amino acids. CDR3 coding DNA: TGTGCCAGCAGCCGCCTGACAGGGACTATCTCCTACGAGCAGTACGTC. The encoded protein is CASSRLTGTISYEQYV.

The sample holds many counts of this clonotype. This chain connects TRBV27 to TRBJ1-6; D is possibly TRBD1 (5 bases). The CDR3 consists of 16 residues. The germline V and J ends were trimmed by 5 bases and 4 bases, with 15 bases remaining between them. CDR1 and CDR2 (germline): MNHEY, SMNVEV (reference sequence). CDR3 DNA sequence: TGTGCCAGCAGTCCTCCGAGGGGAATTTATAATTCACCCCTCCACTTT. Translation gives CASSPPRGIYNSPLHF.

This clonotype showed up many times. The CDR3 DNA is TGTGCCACCGTGAACCAGGGACTCCCTAGGGAGCAGTACGTC. This sequence encodes CATVNQGLPREQYV. The chain has TRBV28 and TRBJ2-7; possibly TRBD2 for D (6 bases). The CDR3 totals 14 residues. Germline V CDR1 and CDR2: MDHEN, SYDVKM. The V and J ends lost 10 bases and 7 bases respectively, with 23 bases between them.

This clonotype was counted at least ten times. The genes are TRBV7-2 and TRBJ1-1, with 11 bases aligning to TRBD1. This CDR3 contains 17 residues. The V segment lost 4 bases and the J segment 1 base; nucleotides outside the gene matches: 8. Looked up from germline, CDR1 is SGHTA and CDR2 is FQGNSA. CDR3 nucleotide sequence: TGTGCCAGCAGCTCCAGGACAGGGGGCAGACCGAACACTGAAGCTTTCTTT. Translated: CASSSRTGGRPNTEAFF.

This clonotype was detected ten times or more. This chain connects TRBV11-2 to TRBJ2-3; no clear D gene. The V end was cut by 1 base, the J end by 6 bases, with 8 bases between. CDR3 size: 13 residues. Germline CDR1 and CDR2: SGHAT and FQNNGV. CDR3 sequence (DNA): TGTGCCAGCAGCTTAGGGGGTAGGGATACGCAGTATTTT. As protein: CASSLGGRDTQYF.

This clonotype was counted ten times or more. The chain has TRBV6-1 and TRBJ1-1; D not resolved. The CDR3 sequence is 13 residues long. Trimming removed 8 bases at V and 2 bases at J, with 12 bases between. Germline loops: CDR1 MNHNS, CDR2 SASEGT. The CDR3 sequence is CASGFLFNTEAFF. The CDR3 DNA reads as TGTGCCAGCGGATTTTTATTCAACACTGAAGCTTTCTTT.

This clonotype occurred many times. CDR3 sequence reads: CSARGQGTSYNSPLHF. The DNA of the CDR3 is TGCAGTGCTAGAGGACAGGGGACCTCCTATAATTCACCCCTCCACTTT. This chain links TRBV20-1 with TRBJ1-6; 8 bases match TRBD1. CDR1 and CDR2 from the germline V gene are DFQATT and SNEGSKA (reference sequence). With 1 base clipped from V and 0 bases from J, the junction kept 2 bases outside the gene matches. This CDR3 region has 16 residues.